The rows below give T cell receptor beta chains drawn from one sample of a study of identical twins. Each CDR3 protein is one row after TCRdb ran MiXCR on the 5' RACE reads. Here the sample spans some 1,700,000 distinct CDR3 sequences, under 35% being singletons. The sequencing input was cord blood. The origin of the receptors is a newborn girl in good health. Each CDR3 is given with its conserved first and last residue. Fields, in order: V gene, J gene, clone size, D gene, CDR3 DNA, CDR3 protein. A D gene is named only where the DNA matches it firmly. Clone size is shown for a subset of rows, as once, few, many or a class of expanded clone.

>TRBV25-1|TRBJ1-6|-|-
TGTGCCAGCAGTGAATCGAGTGTGAAGGAGGGGGGTGGTTCCTATAATTCACCCCTCCACTTT
CASSESSVKEGGGSYNSPLHF
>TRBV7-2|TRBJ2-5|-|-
TGTGCCAGCAGCTTAGTCGCGGTCTACCAAGAGACCCAGTACTTC
CASSLVAVYQETQYF
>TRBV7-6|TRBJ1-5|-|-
TGTGCCAGCGGCTTTCTCCCGGGAGTTTTTAGCAATCAGCCCCAGCATTTT
CASGFLPGVFSNQPQHF
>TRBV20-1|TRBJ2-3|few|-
TGCAGTGCTAGTGGGGAAGGGGAGCCAGATACGCAGTATTTT
CSASGEGEPDTQYF
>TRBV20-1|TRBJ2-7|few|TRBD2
TGCAGTGCTAGACCAAGCGGGAGCGAATACGAGCAGTACTTC
CSARPSGSEYEQYF
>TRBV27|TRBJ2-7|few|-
TGTGCCAGCAGTTTATCTATTAGCGGAAGCTCCTACGAGCAGTACTTC
CASSLSISGSSYEQYF
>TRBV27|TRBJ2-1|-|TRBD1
TGTGCCAGCAGTTGGGGGAGACAGGGAACCTACAATGAGCAGTTCTTC
CASSWGRQGTYNEQFF
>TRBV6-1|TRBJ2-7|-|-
TGTGCCAGCAGTGTGATAGGGAGATCCTACGAGCAGTACTTC
CASSVIGRSYEQYF
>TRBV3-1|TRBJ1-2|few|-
TGTGCCAGCAGCCAAGATTACGGGGGGAGCTACACCTTC
CASSQDYGGSYTF
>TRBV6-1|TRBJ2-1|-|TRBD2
TGTGCCAGCAGTGAGCCTAGCGGGGGCTTGGTTGAGTTCTTC
CASSEPSGGLVEFF
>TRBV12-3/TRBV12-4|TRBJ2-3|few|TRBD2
TGTGCCAGCAGTTTAGGGCTACTAGCGGGGGCCAACACAGATACGCAGTATTTT
CASSLGLLAGANTDTQYF
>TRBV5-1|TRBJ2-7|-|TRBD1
TGCGCCAGCAGCTTGGAGCGGGGACAGGGCTACGAGCAGTACTTC
CASSLERGQGYEQYF
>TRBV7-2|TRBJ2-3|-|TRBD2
TGTGCCAGCAGCTTGGGAACGGGACTAAAAACAGATACGCAGTATTTT
CASSLGTGLKTDTQYF
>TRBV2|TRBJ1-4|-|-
TGTGCCAGCGCGAGGGGGGGTCGGGATGAAAAACTGTTTTTT
CASARGGRDEKLFF
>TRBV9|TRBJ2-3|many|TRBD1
TGTGCCAGCAGCGCGACAGGGGCAGATACGCAGTATTTT
CASSATGADTQYF
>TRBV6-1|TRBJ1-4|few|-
TGTGCCAGCAGGGTTGCTAATGAAAAACTGTTTTTT
CASRVANEKLFF
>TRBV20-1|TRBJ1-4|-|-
TGCAGTGCTCGGGGCGAGTCGGAAAAACTGTTTTTT
CSARGESEKLFF
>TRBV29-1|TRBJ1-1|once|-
TGCAGCGTTGAGGGCGGGGAGAACACTGAAGCTTTCTTT
CSVEGGENTEAFF
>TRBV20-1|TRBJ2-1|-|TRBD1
TGCAGTGCTAGGGGCGGGACAGGAACCTACAATGAGCAGTTCTTC
CSARGGTGTYNEQFF
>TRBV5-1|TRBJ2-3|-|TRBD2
TGCGCCAGCAGCACCGGACTAGCTGAAAAGACAGATACGCAGTATTTT
CASSTGLAEKTDTQYF
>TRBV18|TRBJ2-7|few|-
TGTGCCAGCTCACCACCTTATACAGGGAGGGGCACCTACGAGCAGTACTTC
CASSPPYTGRGTYEQYF
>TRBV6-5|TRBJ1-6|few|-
TGTGCCAGCAGTTACTCGATCGGCTCCTATAATTCACCCCTCCACTTT
CASSYSIGSYNSPLHF
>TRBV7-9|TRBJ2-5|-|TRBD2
TGTGCCAGCAGCTCGTTAGGACTAGCGGGGCATGAGCAGTACTTC
CASSSLGLAGHEQYF
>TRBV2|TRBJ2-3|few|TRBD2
TGTGCCACCGGGACTAGCGGGGATCGCACAGATACGCAGTATTTT
CATGTSGDRTDTQYF
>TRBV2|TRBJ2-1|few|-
TGTGCCAGGACAAAGGGGACAAATGAGCAGTTCTTC
CARTKGTNEQFF
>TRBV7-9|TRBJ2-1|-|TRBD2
TGTGCCAGCAGCTTAGAGGGACTAGCGGGGATCTACAATGAGCAGTTCTTC
CASSLEGLAGIYNEQFF
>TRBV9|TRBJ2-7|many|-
TGTGCCAGCAGCGTCCGGGACACCTACGAGCAGTACTTC
CASSVRDTYEQYF
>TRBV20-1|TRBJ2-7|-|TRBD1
TGCAGTGCTAGACCCGGGACAGGGCACTACGAGCAGTACTTC
CSARPGTGHYEQYF
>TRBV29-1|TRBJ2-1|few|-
TGCAGCGTCGCCGCCCAGTACCAAGAGACCCAGTTCTTC
CSVAAQYQETQFF
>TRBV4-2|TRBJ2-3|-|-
TGTGCCAGCAGCCCTTTGAAGGGTTCCACAGATACGCAGTATTTT
CASSPLKGSTDTQYF
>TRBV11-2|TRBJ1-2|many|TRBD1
TGTGCCAGCAGCCTCAACAGGGGGGTATCCAACTATGGCTACACCTTC
CASSLNRGVSNYGYTF
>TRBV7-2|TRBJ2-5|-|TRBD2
TGTGCCAGCAGCTCCCTCGGACTAGCTGCGACCCAGTACTTC
CASSSLGLAATQYF
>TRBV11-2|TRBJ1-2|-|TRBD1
TGTGCCAGCAGCTTAGTAGTACCGGGACCGTCGTCGGGACAGTTTAACTATGGCTACACCTTC
CASSLVVPGPSSGQFNYGYTF
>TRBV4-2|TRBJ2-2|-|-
TGTGCCAGCAGTCCAAGATCGGCACTAGCGAACACCGGGGAGCTGTTTTTT
CASSPRSALANTGELFF
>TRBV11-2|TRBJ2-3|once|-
TGTGCCAGCAGCTTCGAGGGGAAAGGATTGAAGAAGCGGGCCTGGGATACGCAGTATTTT
CASSFEGKGLKKRAWDTQYF
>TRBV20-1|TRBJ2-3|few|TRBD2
TGCAGTGCTAGAGTCATAAAGCGGGGCCGATACAGCACAGATACGCAGTATTTT
CSARVIKRGRYSTDTQYF
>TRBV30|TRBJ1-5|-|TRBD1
TGTGCCTGGAGTGTCTTTGGACAGGCTTGGCAGCCCCAGCATTTT
CAWSVFGQAWQPQHF
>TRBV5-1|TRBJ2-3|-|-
TGCGCCAGCAGCTTGGTTCCTAGAGGAGTAGGAGATACGCAGTATTTT
CASSLVPRGVGDTQYF
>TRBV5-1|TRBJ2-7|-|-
TGCGCCAGCAGCTTGGCTGGGGAGCCACCCTACGAGCAGTACTTC
CASSLAGEPPYEQYF
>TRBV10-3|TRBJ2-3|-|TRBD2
TGTGCCATCAACCAGCGGGAGACAGATACGCAGTATTTT
CAINQRETDTQYF
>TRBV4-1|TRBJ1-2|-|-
TGCGCCAGCAGCCAAGAACCTGGGGAGGCCTATGGCTACACCTTC
CASSQEPGEAYGYTF
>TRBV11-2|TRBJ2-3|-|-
TGTGCCAGCAGCGGTCGTCTTAGCGGCCGCACAGATACGCAGTATTTT
CASSGRLSGRTDTQYF
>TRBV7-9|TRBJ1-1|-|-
TGTGCCAGCAGCTTAGAAGGACTCCCGGGGGCTGAAGCTTTCTTT
CASSLEGLPGAEAFF
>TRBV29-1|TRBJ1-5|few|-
TGCAGCGTTTTGATCCGGGGAGTACAGCATTTT
CSVLIRGVQHF
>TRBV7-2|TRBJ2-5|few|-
TGTGCCAGCAGCTTTGGACCTGTGGGGGGCCAGTACTTC
CASSFGPVGGQYF
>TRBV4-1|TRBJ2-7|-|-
TGCGCCAGCAGCCCACAGGGTCTCCCCTACGAGCAGTACTTC
CASSPQGLPYEQYF
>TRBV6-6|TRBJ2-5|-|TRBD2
TGTGCCAGCAGTTACATTAGCGGGTACCCGGAGACCCAGTACTTC
CASSYISGYPETQYF
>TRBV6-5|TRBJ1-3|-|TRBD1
TGTGCCAGCAGTTACTCGGCGGGACAGGGAAACACCATATATTTT
CASSYSAGQGNTIYF
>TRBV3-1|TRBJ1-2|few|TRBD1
TGTGCCAGCCATGGACAGGGGGTCTATAGCTATGGCTACACCTTC
CASHGQGVYSYGYTF
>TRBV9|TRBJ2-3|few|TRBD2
TGTGCCAGCAGCGCCGACGGGGGGATCGTCACAGATACGCAGTATTTT
CASSADGGIVTDTQYF
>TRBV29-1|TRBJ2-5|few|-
TGCAGCGCAGATACACAGGAAGAGACCCAGTACTTC
CSADTQEETQYF
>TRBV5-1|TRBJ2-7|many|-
TGCGCCAGCAGCTTGGTTGCTTGGCAGGGCACCTACGAGCAGTACTTC
CASSLVAWQGTYEQYF
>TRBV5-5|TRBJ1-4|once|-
TGTGCCAGCAGCCAGATCATCCTCCTGGGGGCTAAAGAAAAACTGTTTTTT
CASSQIILLGAKEKLFF
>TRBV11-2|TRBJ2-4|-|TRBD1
TGTGCCAGCAGCTCGAACAGGGGGCAGGTGGCCAAAAACATTCAGTACTTC
CASSSNRGQVAKNIQYF
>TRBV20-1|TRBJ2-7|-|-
TGCAGTGCTAGAGTACCCGTAGGGGGGGACGAGCAGTACTTC
CSARVPVGGDEQYF
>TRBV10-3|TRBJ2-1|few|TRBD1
TGTGCCATCGGGAGACAGGGGGAGTACAATGAGCAGTTCTTC
CAIGRQGEYNEQFF
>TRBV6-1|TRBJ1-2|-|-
TGTGCCAGCAGTGAAGTCATTAACTATGGCTACACCTTC
CASSEVINYGYTF
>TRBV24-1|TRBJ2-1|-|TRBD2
TGTGCCACCAGTGACTTAGCGGGATGGCAGTTCTTC
CATSDLAGWQFF
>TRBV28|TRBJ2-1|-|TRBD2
TGTGCCAGCAGTTCTCCTAGAATGGGCGGGAGGGCCAATGAGCAGTTCTTC
CASSSPRMGGRANEQFF
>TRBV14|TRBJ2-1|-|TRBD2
TGTGCCAGCAGCTCAATAGCGGGAAGCTACAATGAGCAGTTCTTC
CASSSIAGSYNEQFF